The source of this T cell receptor beta chain is a study of blood T cell repertoires in COVID-19. At the level of the study: Samples came from the United States, Italy and Spain, spanning acute and convalescent COVID-19. The cDNA or gDNA used as material had been derived from T cells, B-cell-depleted T cells, or PBMCs.

Trimming left V 7 bases short and J 4 bases short, with 26 bases between. The CDR3 length is 18 residues. Germline CDR1 reads LNHNV; CDR2 reads YYDKDF (reference sequence). In the original workflow: Quantification of nucleated cells was approximated via reference gene primer amplification. Measured with immunoSEQ multiplex PCR; TCRdb has only the in-frame clones, and not every one. That table furnishes V, J and clone size, whereas the DNA furnished D and trimming. The sample carries some 90,000 clones, just over 90% recorded once. Sequencing used peripheral blood. The origin of this receptor is a woman in her fifties or sixties in a cohort sampled during active COVID-19. The genes are TRBV15 and TRBJ1-3, with a possible D match to TRBD1 (5 bases). The CDR3 bases are TGTGCCACCACCAACGCCCCTCGGACACCAGTGGCGGGAAACACCATATATTTT. Translation: CATTNAPRTPVAGNTIYF.